This TCR beta chain is drawn from a study of blood T cell repertoires in COVID-19. Germline V gives CDR1 SGHNT, CDR2 YYREEE (reference sequence). The CDR3 has 16 amino acids. V shed 0 bases, J shed 9 bases, and the junction held 8 bases outside the gene matches. Assay used: immunoSEQ multiplex PCR; TCRdb lists only in-frame clones, some missing. The sample lists around 170,000 clones, roughly four fifths occurring once. Material for sequencing was peripheral blood. The V call is TRBV5-4, the J call TRBJ2-2; TRBD2 aligns across 10 bases. The clonotype comes from a woman in her thirties or forties with acute or convalescent COVID-19. The CDR3, as DNA: TGTGCCAGCAGCTTGGCGTCTAGCGGGAGTTCGAGGGAGCTGTTTTTT. Translated, it gives CASSLASSGSSRELFF.